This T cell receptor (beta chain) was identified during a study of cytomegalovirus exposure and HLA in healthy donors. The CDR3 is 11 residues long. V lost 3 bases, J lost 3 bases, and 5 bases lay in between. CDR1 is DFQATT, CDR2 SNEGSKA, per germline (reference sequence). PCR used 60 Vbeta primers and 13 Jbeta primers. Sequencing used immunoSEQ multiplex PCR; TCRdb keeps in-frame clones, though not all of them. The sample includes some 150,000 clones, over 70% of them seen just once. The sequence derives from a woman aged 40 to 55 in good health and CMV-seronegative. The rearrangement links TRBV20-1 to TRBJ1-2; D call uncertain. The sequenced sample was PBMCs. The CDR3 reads CSASHYYGYTF. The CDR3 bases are TGCAGTGCTAGCCACTACTATGGCTACACCTTC.